The present T cell receptor beta chain was sequenced within a study of T cells in Graves' hyperthyroidism and ophthalmopathy (dated by TCRdb to 2018 to 2020). A note on the overall study: Peripheral blood was collected at initial diagnosis, before any treatment. To identify TCR V-J signatures that set the groups apart, the researchers used a discovery cohort of 90 to 100 patients, made up of some 41 with Graves' ophthalmopathy and 55 to 65 with stable Graves' hyperthyroidism. An independent validation cohort of about 20 hyperthyroidism patients and 17 patients who later progressed to ophthalmopathy tested prospective prediction of ophthalmopathy. For training and testing, the roughly 97 patients in the discovery cohort were randomly divided in a 7:3 ratio. In addition, the study compared T-cell repertoires in thyroid tissue and in blood from several Graves' hyperthyroidism patients. Once sampling was done, hyperthyroidism patients were given methimazole at a starting dose of 30 mg daily, whereas ophthalmopathy patients were given high-dose intravenous methylprednisolone. According to the paper, TCR Vbeta CDR3 sequencing was carried out on 120 to 150 peripheral blood samples, which came from 40 to 45 ophthalmopathy, around 75 hyperthyroidism and approximately 17 progressor patients. Results and caveats for the whole study, not just this receptor: A 13 V-J signature model separated ophthalmopathy from stable hyperthyroidism, with around 90% sensitivity and about 81% specificity in cross-validation and 80%/75% in testing. Most expanded thyroid clonotypes (frequency above 0.001) were also detected in blood, a finding suggesting that blood repertoires may reflect thyroid immune responses. No statistical method was used to set the sample size in advance, and investigators knew the group allocation. During validation, the model predicted progression to ophthalmopathy a median of about 6.5 months ahead of onset, with just under 71% sensitivity and 72.22% specificity.

TCR beta CDR3 regions were amplified from RNA transcripts. For the first round of RT-PCR on the TCR CDR3, the HTBI primer set was used together with the Qiagen OneStep RT-PCR kit. A second multiplex PCR round built the libraries, followed by size selection and purification. The libraries were sequenced on an Illumina HiSeq2000 using paired-end 100 bp reads. As for how the authors treated the data: Raw data were processed with SOAPnuke, discarding reads with adapters, uncalled bases, mean Phred below 15, or no exact constant-primer or identifier match. COPE v1.2.5 was used to merge the high-quality paired reads, and each unique nucleotide sequence was defined as a clonotype. Clonotypes were aligned to IMGT TRBV, TRBD and TRBJ reference segments using MiTCR v1.1. The analysis was restricted to V-J combinations with a frequency above 0.0001, which together covered about 99% of the repertoires. The TCS score was defined as the ratio of F50 (clonal expansion) to E x V (chaos), calculated using BLOSUM62-based TCRdist between CDR3 peptides within each V-J. Welch's t-statistics and random forest reduced fewer than 550 V-J features to under 15, which were used in a naive Bayes classifier (R e1071). The similarity between thyroid and blood repertoires was quantified using the Morisita-Horn index. TCRdb handled the public reads itself, with Q25 trimming in fastp and clone calling in MiXCR, and kept productive beta chains. Rows matching on CDR3 protein sequence are summarized as one entry with the most common DNA and genes. TCRdb's processing, not the authors', yielded these V and J calls. This sample comprises some 800,000 distinct CDR3 sequences, 38% of them detected only once. The biggest ten clones account for approximately 8.7% of the sample.

V is shortened by 4 bases, J by 6 bases, and the region joining them spans 9 bases. CDR1 and CDR2 are drawn from the germline V gene: MNHNS, SASEGT. The CDR3 contains 12 residues, cysteine and phenylalanine counted. Just CDR3 DNA is preserved here, 36 bases in frame from base 1. This clonotype was seen many times. What this receptor recognizes is not known. Per-nucleotide qualities are absent, and no much larger clonotype sits a single base away. A patient counted as having stable Graves' hyperthyroidism if no progression to ophthalmopathy occurred over 18 months of follow-up. Hyperthyroidism patients were newly diagnosed, with disease duration under 2 months, and aged 18 to 65 years. Patients with uncontrolled infections, other autoimmune diseases, pregnancy or lactation were excluded. Diagnoses relied on clinical symptoms, serum thyroxine and TRAb, thyroid ultrasound and orbital computed tomography. PBMCs were separated from around 9.1 ml of fresh peripheral blood using Ficoll-Paque density gradient centrifugation. Trizol reagent was used to extract total RNA, and RNA quality was then checked on an Agilent 2100 Bioanalyzer.

The receptor's source is a man younger than 30 with Graves' hyperthyroidism. The chain uses TRBV6-1 and TRBJ1-1, with the D gene too uncertain to name. Source material: blood. At the DNA level, the sequence is TGTGCCAGCAGTGCCCGGATCGCTGAAGCTTTCTTT. Its product reads: CASSARIAEAFF.